This T cell receptor beta chain was observed in a study of T cell repertoires in cytomegalovirus infection. Study at large: Public TCR beta signatures indicated both CMV infection and matching HLA type. Whole-study findings and limits: The study found HLA-C-restricted CMV-specific TCR beta clonotypes dominating the ex vivo response.

This clonotype was found many times. No antigen is known for it. The CDR3 extends over 18 amino acids. V was shortened by 6 bases and J by 0 bases, with 23 bases between the two germline ends. Per germline, CDR1 MNHEY and CDR2 SVGEGT. From the reads, TCRdb called clonotypes with MiXCR, one entry per CDR3 protein. The sample has fewer than 1,000,000 distinct CDR3 sequences, around 32% seen once; the top ten hold over 12%. The chain carries TRBV6-2 or TRBV6-3 and TRBJ1-1; D is ambiguous. This material consisted of cultured CD8+ T cells from PBMCs, taken from culture after CMV antigen stimulation. The receptor was derived from a human donor in good health (CMV status not recorded). Some clones in this sample may be carry-over from other donors' samples. The DNA for the CDR3 is TGTGCCAGCAGCTACCTATCCCGGGTCCTAGGAATGAACACTGAAGCTTTCTTT. It translates to CASSYLSRVLGMNTEAFF.